The 20 T cell receptor beta chains listed next were all sequenced from one sample in a study of tissue T cells after allogeneic stem cell transplantation. Produced via immunoSEQ multiplex PCR; TCRdb's table is partial and in-frame only. The data contain roughly 4,200 clones, around half of them singletons. This sample's time point: mouse harvest day 14 after allogeneic transplant. Mouse grafts combined 10^7 T-cell-depleted bone marrow cells with 10^6 splenic CD5+ T cells. The material sequenced was lymph node tissue. These receptors were obtained from a female BALB/c mouse given C57BL/6 T cells with graft-versus-host disease after an allogeneic hematopoietic cell transplant.

With respect to this clone: Gene names follow the mouse nomenclature. The sequenced fragment ends 1 residue before the CDR3 boundary, so the rest is inferred from the germline J gene. The chain joins TRBV13-2 to TRBJ1-4, with D possibly TRBD1 on 5 matching bases. The length of the CDR3 is 15 residues. V was shortened by 0 bases and J by 3 bases, with 9 bases between the two germline ends. In germline, CDR1 is NNHNN, CDR2 SYGAGS (reference sequence). CDR3 DNA, as far as it was read: TGTGCCAGCGGTGATGCACGGGGACCCAACGAAAGATTATTT. As protein: CASGDARGPNERLF. The CDR3 in full is CASGDARGPNERLFF.

On this clone: Gene names are mouse gene names. The read ends 1 residue early relative to the CDR3; the germline J gene fills the gap. The rearrangement links TRBV16 to TRBJ1-1; 10 bases agree with TRBD1. V lost 4 bases, J lost 4 bases, and 3 bases stayed unmatched. The CDR3 runs to 14 residues. Germline values: CDR1 SGHSA, CDR2 FRNQAP. The CDR3 DNA, read in part, is TGTGCAAGCAGCTCGACAGGGGGCGGCACAGAAGTCTTC. It translates to CASSSTGGGTEVF. The whole CDR3 region reads CASSSTGGGTEVFF.

About this clone itself: Here the gene names and germline are mouse. Coverage ceases 1 residue before the CDR3 finishes, and the germline J gene fills in the end. The chain recombines TRBV19 with TRBJ2-4, with 9 positions matching TRBD2. CDR3 length equals 16 residues. The trim removed 4 bases at V and 0 bases at J, leaving 6 bases unmatched. Germline V lookup: CDR1 FNHDT, CDR2 SITEND (reference sequence). The sequenced part of the CDR3 DNA is TGTGCCAGCAGTCTTGGGGGGGCGACTAGTCAAAACACCTTGTAC. This encodes CASSLGGATSQNTLY. The CDR3 in its entirety is CASSLGGATSQNTLYF.

Turning to this clone: The gene symbols are mouse symbols. The missing CDR3 end, 1 residue past where the read stops, is filled in from the germline J gene. The rearrangement uses TRBV26 and TRBJ2-4; 9 bases align to TRBD1. CDR1 and CDR2 (germline): KGHPV, FQNQEV (reference sequence). V lost 4 bases to trimming and J lost 8 bases; unmatched junction nucleotides: 7. CDR3 length equals 14 residues. The CDR3 is CASSQQGARGTLYF. The DNA read from the CDR3 is TGTGCCAGCAGTCAACAGGGGGCGCGAGGCACCTTGTAC.

As for this clone: Genes and germline come from the mouse. The CDR3 is cut off 1 residue early in the read; its end comes from the germline J gene. J is TRBJ2-2 and V is TRBV5; D might be TRBD1 (6 bases). The V end lost 0 bases, the J end lost 2 bases, and 13 bases lay between the germline ends. Germline V gene sequence: CDR1 LGHNA, CDR2 YNLKQL (reference sequence). This CDR3 contains 17 residues. The part of the CDR3 DNA that was read is TGTGCCAGCAGCCAAGATCGCCGAACAGGGAACACCGGGCAGCTCTAC. It codes for CASSQDRRTGNTGQLY. The full CDR3 protein reads CASSQDRRTGNTGQLYF.

A word on this clone: Mouse germline and gene names are used. Sequencing ends 1 residue short of the CDR3 end; the germline J gene provides the rest. This chain links TRBV13-1 with TRBJ1-1; a possible D gene is TRBD1 (5 bases). V was cut by 5 bases and J by 4 bases, with 12 bases left in between. The CDR3 is made up of 13 amino acids. Per the germline V gene, CDR1 is NSHNY and CDR2 is SYGAGN. The sequenced CDR3 bases are TGTGCCAGCAGCCCCGGGGCAAGCACAGAAGTCTTC. Protein: CASSPGASTEVF. The whole CDR3 protein is CASSPGASTEVFF.

This clone is medium-sized. Genes and germline are mouse. The read stops 1 residue short of the end of the CDR3; the missing end is completed from the germline J gene. The chain carries TRBV3 and TRBJ1-4; unclear D gene. The germline V and J ends were trimmed by 3 bases and 7 bases, with 9 bases remaining between them. This CDR3 is built from 13 residues. Germline CDR1 and CDR2: SNHLY and FYNGKV (reference sequence). CDR3 protein: CASSLREGERLFF. The DNA read from the CDR3 is TGTGCCAGCAGCTTGAGGGAGGGCGAAAGATTATTT.

This clone was seen a few times. Gene names are mouse gene names. The read ends 1 residue early relative to the CDR3; the germline J gene fills the gap. The V and J genes are TRBV26 and TRBJ1-3; D gene unclear. The CDR3 runs 14 residues. The germline CDR1 and CDR2 sequences are KGHPV and FQNQEV (reference sequence). V lost 0 bases and J 0 bases, leaving 3 bases between the germline ends. The CDR3 reads CASSLSPSGNTLYF. CDR3 DNA, as far as it was read: TGTGCCAGCAGTCTGTCCCCTTCTGGAAATACGCTCTAT.

Concerning this clone: Gene names are mouse gene names. The read ends 1 residue before the CDR3 terminus; that terminus is restored from the germline J gene. The genes are TRBV12-1 and TRBJ2-7; D perhaps matches TRBD2 (6 bases). Between the trimmed V and J ends, which lost 2 bases and 1 base, there was a span of 11 bases. CDR3 length: 14 residues. CDR1 SGHSN and CDR2 HYEKVE come from the germline V gene. The DNA read from the CDR3 is TGTGCCAGCTCTCCCGGGACTTTATCCTATGAACAGTAC. As protein: CASSPGTLSYEQY. The entire CDR3 is CASSPGTLSYEQYF. Filled out from reference TRBV12-1 and TRBJ2-7, the complete variable domain reads DSGVVQSPRHIIKEKGGRSVLTCIPISGHSNVVWYQQTLGKELKFLIQHYEKVERDKGFLPSRFSVQQFDDYHSEMNMSALELEDSAMYFCASSPGTLSYEQYFGPGTRLTVL.

Remarks on this clone: The listed genes are named as in mouse. The CDR3 goes on 1 residue after the read ends, and that part is filled in from the germline J gene. This chain joins TRBV12-2 and TRBJ2-7; D tentatively fits TRBD1 or TRBD2 (6 bases each). Germline CDR1 is SGHLS and CDR2 is HYDKME. Deletions cut 3 bases from V and 2 bases from J, with 13 bases between. This CDR3 is 14 amino acids long. CDR3 DNA (partial): TGTGCCAGCTCTACGGGGGCGGGGACCTATGAACAGTAC. Its translation is CASSTGAGTYEQY. The whole CDR3 sequence reads CASSTGAGTYEQYF.

As concerns this clone: Germline and genes here are mouse. The read comes to an end 1 residue before the CDR3 does, leaving the germline J gene to fill in the end. The chain has TRBV2 and TRBJ2-2; TRBD2 matches at 9 bases. The CDR3 has 15 amino acids. Per the germline V gene, CDR1 is LGHNA and CDR2 is YSYQKL. V lost 3 bases and J lost 2; bases outside the gene matches: 1. The CDR3 sequence is CASSHDWGNTGQLYF. The covered CDR3 bases are TGTGCCAGCAGCCACGACTGGGGGAACACCGGGCAGCTCTAC.

Regarding this clone: Gene names and germline refer to mouse. The CDR3 reads CASSLGVAETLYF. The sequenced part of the CDR3 DNA is TGTGCCAGCAGCCTGGGGGTTGCAGAAACGCTGTAT. The chain joins TRBV5 to TRBJ2-3; TRBD2 is a possible D gene (6 bases). The read terminates 1 residue before the CDR3 end, so the remaining end is supplied by the germline J gene. Germline CDR1 and CDR2: LGHNA and YNLKQL (reference sequence). V was cut by 4 bases and J by 2 bases, with 7 bases left in between. CDR3 length: 13 residues.

As for this clone: Gene labels here are mouse ones. The missing CDR3 end, 1 residue past where the read stops, is filled in from the germline J gene. The chain joins TRBV31 to TRBJ2-4; no clear D. CDR1 and CDR2 from the germline V gene are GKSSPN and SITVG. The CDR3 runs to 14 residues. V was trimmed by 3 bases and J by 3 bases, leaving 13 bases between them. The DNA read from the CDR3 is TGTGCCTGGAGCCCTCCGGGAGGACAAAACACCTTGTAC. It codes for CAWSPPGGQNTLY. The entire CDR3 reads CAWSPPGGQNTLYF. Looking up the rest from reference TRBV31 and TRBJ2-4 gives the full variable domain: AQTIHQWPVAEIKAVGSPLSLGCTIKGKSSPNLYWYWQATGGTLQQLFYSITVGQVESVVQLNLSASRPKDDQFILSTEKLLLSHSGFYLCAWSPPGGQNTLYFGAGTRLSVL.

This clone is medium-sized (0.01 to 0.1%) in the sample. Gene labels here are mouse ones. Read data end 1 residue before the CDR3 end; the end is taken from the germline J gene. This rearrangement joins TRBV17 to TRBJ2-1; tentatively, D is TRBD2 (6 bases). Germline V gives CDR1 MNHDT, CDR2 YYDKIL. The CDR3 is 12 amino acids. The ends were cut back, 7 bases at V and 7 bases at J, with 11 bases in the middle. Incomplete CDR3 DNA: TGTGCTAGCACGGGACTTGGAGCTGAGCAGTTC. It codes for CASTGLGAEQF. The entire CDR3 protein reads CASTGLGAEQFF.

To note about this clone: The listed genes are named as in mouse. The missing CDR3 end, 1 residue past where the read stops, is filled in from the germline J gene. The chain links TRBV26 to TRBJ2-1; 11 positions match TRBD2. After removal of 5 bases from V and 3 bases from J, the junction contained 3 bases not matched to a gene. CDR1 and CDR2 from the germline V gene are KGHPV and FQNQEV (reference sequence). The CDR3 consists of 15 residues. CDR3 residues: CASSIDWGGYAEQFF. The part of the CDR3 DNA that was read is TGTGCCAGCAGTATCGACTGGGGGGGCTATGCTGAGCAGTTC.

This clone was seen more than once but under ten times. Gene names follow the mouse nomenclature. With the read ending 1 residue before the CDR3 end, the germline J gene is used to fill in that end. The chain recombines TRBV12-2 with TRBJ1-1, with 9 bases lining up with TRBD1. Germline CDR1 reads SGHLS; CDR2 reads HYDKME. Trimming took 4 bases from V and 1 from J; bases not matched to a gene: 3. This CDR3 spans 14 amino acids. The covered CDR3 bases are TGTGCCAGCTCCCGACAGGGGGGGAACACAGAAGTCTTC. Encoded protein: CASSRQGGNTEVF. In full, the CDR3 reads CASSRQGGNTEVFF.

Concerning this clone itself: The listed genes are named as in mouse. The sequenced fragment ends 1 residue before the CDR3 boundary, so the rest is inferred from the germline J gene. The rearrangement joins TRBV12-2 to TRBJ1-1; 7 bases map to TRBD1. Germline lookup yields CDR1 SGHLS and CDR2 HYDKME. The CDR3 is 14 amino acids. Trimming at V came to 0 bases and at J to 4 bases, leaving 4 bases not matched to a gene. CDR3 DNA, as far as it was read: TGTGCCAGCTCTCTCGAGGGGGCTGGCACAGAAGTCTTC. Amino acid sequence: CASSLEGAGTEVF. The whole CDR3 sequence is CASSLEGAGTEVFF.

Comment on this clone: Gene names are the mouse ones. The DNA ends 1 residue before the CDR3 does, and the rest of the CDR3 is filled in from the germline J gene. The V gene is TRBV26, the J gene TRBJ2-5, with D perhaps assigned TRBD1 or TRBD2 (6 bases each). The germline V gene has CDR1 KGHPV and CDR2 FQNQEV (reference sequence). The CDR3 has 14 residues. The V end lost 4 bases, the J end lost 3 bases, and 11 bases lay between the germline ends. CDR3: CASSREGGQDTQYF. Partial CDR3 DNA: TGTGCCAGCAGTCGCGAGGGGGGACAAGACACCCAGTAC.

The count of this clone is one. The gene names given are mouse names. The CDR3 bases that were read are TGTGCAAGCCGCTCGACCTGGACAGGGGCTGGAAATACGCTCTAT. It yields the protein CASRSTWTGAGNTLY. The whole CDR3 protein is CASRSTWTGAGNTLYF. The chain couples TRBV16 to TRBJ1-3; 9 bases agree with TRBD1. The CDR3 end lies 1 residue beyond the end of the read and is filled in from the germline J gene. This CDR3 spans 16 amino acids. Trimming at V came to 8 bases and at J to 2 bases, leaving 10 bases not matched to a gene. CDR1 is SGHSA, CDR2 FRNQAP, per germline.

This clone is classed as large. Gene names are mouse gene names. The CDR3 bases that were read are TGTGCCAGCAGGGGGTCTGGTGCAGAAACGCTGTAT. Translation gives CASRGSGAETLY. From start to end, the CDR3 is CASRGSGAETLYF. V is TRBV13-3 and J is TRBJ2-3; no clear D. The read ends 1 residue early relative to the CDR3; the germline J gene fills the gap. Deletions cut 5 bases from V and 1 base from J, with 8 bases between. Germline CDR1 is NNHDY and CDR2 is SYVADS. The length of the CDR3 is 13 residues.